The present T cell receptor (beta chain) was sequenced within a study of CD8+ T cells in alopecia areata. General study results and limits: Resident alphabeta T-cell populations of normal skin are likewise subject to sequencing in scalp samples. Patients shared TCRs less clearly than mice did, possibly owing to HLA. Higher clonality and more expanded CD8+ clones appeared in lesional than normal scalp.

Points on this clone: Antigen specificity is unknown.

Isolated RNA was reverse transcribed into cDNA used as the sequencing template. The data were produced by immunoSEQ multiplex PCR, yet TCRdb's version contains in-frame clones alone and is incomplete. In the table there are 200,000 to 250,000 clones, approximately 61% of which are singletons. This CDR3 contains 13 residues. CDR1 and CDR2 from the germline V gene are MNHEY and SVGAGI. Trimming took 5 bases from V and 11 from J, leaving 18 bases between them. Alopecia areata patients had lesional scalp punch biopsies and peripheral blood taken from them. The J gene is TRBJ1-2, the V gene TRBV6-5; D unresolved. The source was CD4+ T cells sorted from blood, collected at week 0. The clonotype comes from a human donor with alopecia areata. CDR3 loop: CASSQPRTYGYTF. The CDR3 coding sequence is TGTGCCAGCAGTCAACCGAGGACCTACGGGTACACCTTC.